This TCR beta chain was sequenced in a study of cytomegalovirus exposure and HLA in healthy donors. Study details: HLA-typed donors were the source of around 77 million unique TCRs held in an early data release. Study-level results: By a later analysis, the bulk of CMV-associated TCR beta chains appeared HLA-restricted. The authors later found HLA-associated TCR beta chains more clonally expanded than equally common others. A later analysis found TCR association rates differed by HLA locus, highest for DRB1 and lowest for HLA-C.

This CDR3 has 15 residues. The V gene's germline CDR1 is MNHNS and CDR2 SASEGT. J gave up 2 bases and V 4 bases, and 5 bases lay outside the gene matches. Primers included in the PCR were 60 Vbeta and 13 Jbeta primers. TCRdb keeps only in-frame clones here, not all; method: immunoSEQ multiplex PCR. The sample includes 65,000 to 70,000 clones, roughly nine tenths of them seen just once. In the case of this clone: The antigen remains unidentified.

The source is a woman in her twenties or thirties in good health and CMV-seropositive. The sequenced sample was PBMCs. The chain carries TRBV6-1 and TRBJ2-4; 7 positions agree with TRBD2. CDR3 residues: CASSAAGGTKNIQYF. CDR3 nucleotides: TGTGCCAGCAGTGCCGCCGGGGGGACCAAAAACATTCAGTACTTC.